This entry describes one TCR beta chain. The sample originates from a study of blood T cell repertoires in COVID-19. Overall study context: PBMCs, B-cell-depleted T cells, or T cells were the source of the cDNA or gDNA that made up the material.

The CDR3 is 15 residues long. CDR1 and CDR2 from the germline V gene are SQVTM and ANQGSEA. V shed 4 bases, J shed 12 bases, and the junction held 16 bases outside the gene matches. Residents of 24 US areas, aged roughly 18 to 89 years, made up the participants. Participants' reported clinical history set cohort assignment. The authors' processing: From reference gene primer amplification, estimates of nucleated cell counts were derived. Clones were sequenced by immunoSEQ multiplex PCR, and TCRdb holds only the in-frame ones, with some missing. For V, J and clone size, that table is used; D and trimming come from the DNA. Of approximately 200,000 clones detected, 87% appear once; the ten largest clones hold around a tenth.

V gene TRBV29-1 combines with J gene TRBJ2-1; 9 nucleotides align to TRBD1. The TCR sequence derives from a man younger than 30 with acute COVID-19. The specimen was PBMCs or T cells enriched from blood (not recorded which). CDR3 sequence reads: CSVVLQPGQGLAQFF. The CDR3, as DNA: TGCAGCGTTGTATTACAACCGGGACAGGGTTTAGCGCAGTTCTTC.